Each of the 13 T cell receptor beta chains below was sequenced from the same sample in a study of neoadjuvant anti-PD-1 for oral cavity cancer. Time point given: after neoadjuvant nivolumab, at surgical resection. Assay: immunoSEQ multiplex PCR; the TCRdb copy retains only in-frame clones and omits some. The sample lists 65,000 to 70,000 clones; roughly 90% were seen once. The sequences come from PBMCs, collected after nivolumab (anti-PD-1) treatment. The receptors shown here come from a person between 40 and 85 years old with oral cavity squamous cell carcinoma.

V and J are TRBV7-2 and TRBJ1-1; 8 bases map to TRBD1. The trim removed 4 bases at V and 0 bases at J, leaving 4 bases unmatched. The CDR3 loop spans 15 amino acids. Looked up from germline, CDR1 is SGHTA and CDR2 is FQGNSA. The CDR3: CASSSRQGMNTEAFF. The CDR3 nucleotides read TGTGCCAGCAGCTCTCGACAGGGGATGAACACTGAAGCTTTCTTT.

J is TRBJ2-2 and V is TRBV4-2, with a possible D match to TRBD2 (6 bases). The CDR3 loop spans 16 amino acids. The germline V gene encodes CDR1 LGHNA and CDR2 YNFKEQ. The V end was cut by 4 bases, the J end by 5 bases, with 17 bases between. CDR3 coding DNA: TGTGCCAGCAGCCTAGGGGACTGGCTTGAAACCGGGGAGCTGTTTTTT. As protein: CASSLGDWLETGELFF.

The V call is TRBV11-1, the J call TRBJ2-3; D gene uncertain. This CDR3 region has 15 residues. Germline V lookup: CDR1 SGHAT, CDR2 FQDESV (reference sequence). V lost 0 bases and J 1 base, leaving 8 bases between the germline ends. CDR3 sequence: CASSLAYVGTDTQYF. The CDR3 coding sequence is TGTGCCAGCAGCTTAGCGTATGTGGGCACAGATACGCAGTATTTT.

The rearrangement uses TRBV28 and TRBJ1-2, with 9 bases fitting TRBD1. Trimming cost V 4 bases and J 6 bases; bases outside gene matches: 6. In germline, CDR1 is MDHEN, CDR2 SYDVKM. This CDR3 is 14 amino acids long. The CDR3 is CASSSGQGWDGYTF. DNA of the CDR3: TGTGCCAGCAGTTCCGGACAGGGGTGGGATGGCTACACCTTC.

The CDR3 spells CASEREGLNSPLHF. DNA of the CDR3: TGTGCCAGTGAGCGGGAGGGGTTGAATTCACCCCTCCACTTT. V is TRBV6-1 and J is TRBJ1-6, with TRBD1 as a possible D gene (5 bases). CDR3 length equals 14 residues. Looked up from germline, CDR1 is MNHNS and CDR2 is SASEGT. Trimming removed 9 bases from V and 7 bases from J, with 16 bases in between.

This chain joins TRBV7-9 and TRBJ2-7; 8 bases align to TRBD1. Germline CDR1 and CDR2: SEHNR and FQNEAQ (reference sequence). The CDR3 has 17 amino acids. V dropped 4 bases and J dropped 2; count of bases not matched to a gene: 13. The CDR3 region is CASSYAMGQVSTYEQYF. The DNA for the CDR3 is TGTGCCAGCAGCTACGCTATGGGACAGGTTAGCACCTACGAGCAGTACTTC.

This chain links TRBV15 with TRBJ2-3; 9 bases fit TRBD1. Losses at the gene ends were 7 bases for V and 0 bases for J; bases not matched to a gene: 5. The CDR3 extends over 15 amino acids. Germline V gene sequence: CDR1 LNHNV, CDR2 YYDKDF (reference sequence). CDR3 coding DNA: TGTGCCACCACCGAGACAGGGGGGAGCACAGATACGCAGTATTTT. Its protein is CATTETGGSTDTQYF. Based on the CDR3 plus reference TRBV15 and TRBJ2-3, the full variable domain is DAMVIQNPRYQVTQFGKPVTLSCSQTLNHNVMYWYQQKSSQAPKLLFHYYDKDFNNEADTPDNFQSRRPNTSFCFLDIRSPGLGDTAMYLCATTETGGSTDTQYFGPGTRLTVL.

The chain carries TRBV11-1 and TRBJ1-1; D gene ambiguous. The CDR3 covers 13 residues. The V end lost 3 bases, the J end lost 1 base, and 6 bases lay between the germline ends. Germline loops: CDR1 SGHAT, CDR2 FQDESV (reference sequence). The CDR3 bases are TGTGCCAGCAGCTTCAGGCGGAACACTGAAGCTTTCTTT. Protein product: CASSFRRNTEAFF.

The CDR3 loop is CASSGTSPDTQYF. In DNA form, the CDR3 reads TGTGCCAGTAGTGGGACTAGTCCCGATACGCAGTATTTT. The chain combines TRBV19 with TRBJ2-3; the match to TRBD2 covers 8 bases. Germline loops: CDR1 LNHDA, CDR2 SQIVND (reference sequence). The CDR3 is 13 residues long. The ends lost 5 bases at V and 6 bases at J; junction bases unmatched: 4.

This clone was seen just once. The rearrangement uses TRBV28 and TRBJ1-2; the D is unclear. Trimming removed 4 bases at V and 2 bases at J, with 14 bases between. The CDR3 consists of 15 residues. The germline CDR1 and CDR2 sequences are MDHEN and SYDVKM. The CDR3 DNA follows: TGTGCCAGCAGTTCCCCCGCGACGGGAAACTATGGCTACACCTTC. Translated: CASSSPATGNYGYTF.

The V gene is TRBV2, the J gene TRBJ2-5; D unclear. This CDR3 comprises 13 residues. Germline lookup yields CDR1 SNHLY and CDR2 FYNNEI. Trimming left V 1 base short and J 7 bases short, with 10 bases between. The CDR3 reads CASSEDAWGTQYF. In nucleotides, the CDR3 is TGTGCCAGCAGTGAAGATGCGTGGGGGACCCAGTACTTC.

The V call is TRBV11-3, the J call TRBJ2-1; 8 positions agree with TRBD2. CDR1 SGHNT and CDR2 YENEEA come from the germline V gene. The V gene end was trimmed by 5 bases and the J gene end by 0 bases; junction bases not matched to a gene: 9. This CDR3 spans 17 amino acids. The CDR3, as DNA: TGTGCCAGCAGCCTTCACGGGGGGACTAGCTCCTACAATGAGCAGTTCTTC. Translated, it gives CASSLHGGTSSYNEQFF.

This chain links TRBV27 with TRBJ2-3, with 9 bases aligning to TRBD2. Germline lookup yields CDR1 MNHEY and CDR2 SMNVEV (reference sequence). The V segment lost 5 bases and the J segment 4 bases; nucleotides outside the gene matches: 16. This CDR3 region has 18 residues. The CDR3 region is CASSPITPSAGGPDTQYF. As DNA, the CDR3 is TGTGCCAGCAGTCCAATAACCCCCTCTGCGGGGGGGCCAGATACGCAGTATTTT.